This T cell receptor beta chain is drawn from a study of T cells after yellow fever vaccination. Overall study context: For low cell numbers, libraries were made with SMART-Seq v4 Ultra Low Input. General study findings and limits: It was the secondary response that reached its peak faster, day 5 versus 15, but it was weaker. There was a small share of clonotypes that showed up in both the CD4 and CD8 compartments.

Researchers made TCR cDNA using 5'RACE template switching, and this step added a universal primer site and UMIs. TCRdb re-called the 5' RACE reads through MiXCR, storing one row per CDR3 protein. This sample carries 450,000 to 650,000 distinct CDR3 sequences, approximately 13% of them seen once, and the ten largest clones take over 12%. This CDR3 has 14 amino acids. The germline CDR1 and CDR2 sequences are LGHNA and YSLEER. V lost 0 bases and J 9 bases, leaving 12 bases between the germline ends. This clonotype was recorded a few times. Its matching antigen is unknown. This TCR derives from a young man who received the YFV17D yellow fever vaccine. The genes are TRBV4-3 and TRBJ2-1; TRBD2 is a possible D gene (6 bases). The source material was PBMCs, sampled on the day of the yellow fever booster vaccination. CDR3: CASSQDDIGSEQFF. CDR3 sequence (DNA): TGCGCCAGCAGCCAAGATGACATCGGGAGTGAGCAGTTCTTC.